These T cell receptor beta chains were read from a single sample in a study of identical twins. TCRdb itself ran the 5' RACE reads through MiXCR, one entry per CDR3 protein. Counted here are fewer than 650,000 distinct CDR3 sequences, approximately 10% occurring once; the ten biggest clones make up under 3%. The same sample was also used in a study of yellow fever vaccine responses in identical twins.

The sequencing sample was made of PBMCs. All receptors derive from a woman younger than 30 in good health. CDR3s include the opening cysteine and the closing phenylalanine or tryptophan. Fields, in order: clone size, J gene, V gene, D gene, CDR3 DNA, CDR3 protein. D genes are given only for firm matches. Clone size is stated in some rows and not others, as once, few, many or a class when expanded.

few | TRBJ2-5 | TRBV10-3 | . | TGTGCCATCACTTCAGGCCACCAAGAGACCCAGTACTTC | CAITSGHQETQYF
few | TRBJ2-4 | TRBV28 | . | TGTGCCAGCAGTTTGTGGGTGGGGGGAAACATTCAGTACTTC | CASSLWVGGNIQYF
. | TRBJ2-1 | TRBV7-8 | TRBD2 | TGTGCCAGCAGCTTAGAGGCTAGCGGGAGGCCTGAGCAGTTCTTC | CASSLEASGRPEQFF
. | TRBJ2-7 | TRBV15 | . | TGTGCCACCAGCCACGAACTCGTCTACGAGCAGTACTTC | CATSHELVYEQYF
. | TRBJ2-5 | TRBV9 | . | TGTGCCAGTGCGGCCGAACAAGAGACCCAGTACTTC | CASAAEQETQYF
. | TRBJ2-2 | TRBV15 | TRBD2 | TGTGCCACCCTCCAATACCGTAGCGGGAGAAGGACCGGGGAGCTGTTTTTT | CATLQYRSGRRTGELFF
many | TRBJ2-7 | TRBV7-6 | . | TGTGCCAGCAGCTTAACAGCGGCCCAAGGGCAGTACTTC | CASSLTAAQGQYF
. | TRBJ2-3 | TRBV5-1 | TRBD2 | TGCGCCAGTAACATAGCGGGGGGCGAGAATACGCAGTATTTT | CASNIAGGENTQYF
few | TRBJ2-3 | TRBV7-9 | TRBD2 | TGTGCCAGCAGCTTAGGGACTAGCGGGAGTCCAGATACGCAGTATTTT | CASSLGTSGSPDTQYF
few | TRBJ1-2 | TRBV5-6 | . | TGTGCCAGCAGCTCGAGAAGTTATGGCTACACCTTC | CASSSRSYGYTF
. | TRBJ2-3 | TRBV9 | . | TGTGCCAGCAGCGTGGGGGGACTTGATACGCAGTATTTT | CASSVGGLDTQYF
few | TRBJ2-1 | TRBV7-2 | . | TGTGCCAGCAGCTTTTCGATGCTGGGCAATGAGCAGTTCTTC | CASSFSMLGNEQFF
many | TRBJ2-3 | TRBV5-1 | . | TGCGCCAGCAGCTTGAACCTAGATACGCAGTATTTT | CASSLNLDTQYF
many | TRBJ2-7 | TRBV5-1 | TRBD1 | TGCGCCAGCAGCACCGGGACAGGGGCCTACGAGCAGTACTTC | CASSTGTGAYEQYF
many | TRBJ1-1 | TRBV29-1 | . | TGCAGCGGACGGAACAGGGCTGACACTGAAGCTTTCTTT | CSGRNRADTEAFF
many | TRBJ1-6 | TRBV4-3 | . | TGCGCCAGCAGCCAAGACAGGGGACTAAATTCACCCCTCCACTTT | CASSQDRGLNSPLHF
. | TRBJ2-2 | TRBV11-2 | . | TGTGCCAGCAGCTTAGTTGGGGGCATTGGCACCGGGGAGCTGTTTTTT | CASSLVGGIGTGELFF
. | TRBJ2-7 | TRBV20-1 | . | TGCAGTGCTAGAGTTGGGGTCTTCTACGAGCAGTACTTC | CSARVGVFYEQYF
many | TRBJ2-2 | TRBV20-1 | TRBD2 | TGCAGTGCTAGTGAAGGGAGCGGGGACACCGGGGAGCTGTTTTTT | CSASEGSGDTGELFF
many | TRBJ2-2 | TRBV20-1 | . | TGCAGTGCCAGGGGGGGGGGTCGGGCTGGCACCGGGGAGCTGTTTTTT | CSARGGGRAGTGELFF
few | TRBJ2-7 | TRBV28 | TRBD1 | TGTGCCAGCAACCCCGGGACAGGGGCATCCTACGAGCAGTACTTC | CASNPGTGASYEQYF
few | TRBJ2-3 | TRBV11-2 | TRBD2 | TGTGCCAGCAGCTTATCTAGCGGGGGCACAGATACGCAGTATTTT | CASSLSSGGTDTQYF
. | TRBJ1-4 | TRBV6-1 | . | TGTGCCAGCAGTGAACTCTTGACAGGAGTTAATGAAAAACTGTTTTTT | CASSELLTGVNEKLFF
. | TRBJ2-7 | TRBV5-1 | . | TGCGCCAGCAGCTGGGGAGTTGGAAACTACGAGCAGTACTTC | CASSWGVGNYEQYF
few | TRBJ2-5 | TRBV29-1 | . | TGCAGCGTCCGACTGAGATTGCAAGAGACCCAGTACTTC | CSVRLRLQETQYF
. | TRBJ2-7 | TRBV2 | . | TGTGCCAGCAGTGAAGCATCCCACGAGCAGTACTTC | CASSEASHEQYF
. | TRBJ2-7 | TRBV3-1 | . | TGTGCCAGCAGCCAAGTGGGTTTATCCTACGAGCAGTACTTC | CASSQVGLSYEQYF
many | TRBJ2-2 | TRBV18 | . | TGTGCCAGCTCACCTTCTATGGACGGGGAGCTGTTTTTT | CASSPSMDGELFF
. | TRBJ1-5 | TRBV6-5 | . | TGTGCCAGCAGATCAATCGGGCAGCCCCAGCATTTT | CASRSIGQPQHF
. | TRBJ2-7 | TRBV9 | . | TGTGCCAGCAGCGTAGGAGGGTGGGCAGGGTCCTACGAGCAGTACTTC | CASSVGGWAGSYEQYF
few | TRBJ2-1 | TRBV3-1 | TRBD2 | TGTGCCAGCAGCCAAGATTCTTATAGCGGGAGCAATGAGCAGTTCTTC | CASSQDSYSGSNEQFF
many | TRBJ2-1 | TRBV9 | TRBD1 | TGTGCCAGCAGCGATGGGAGACAGGGATACAATGAGCAGTTCTTC | CASSDGRQGYNEQFF
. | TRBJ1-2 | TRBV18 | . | TGTGCCAGCTCACCGCCAGGCGTGCACATTTCCGGCTACACCTTC | CASSPPGVHISGYTF